This T cell receptor (beta chain) was recorded in a study of blood T cell repertoires in COVID-19. Study-level background: The cDNA or gDNA used as material had been derived from T cells, B-cell-depleted T cells, or PBMCs.

Sequenced by immunoSEQ multiplex PCR; TCRdb stores in-frame clones only, minus some. The data hold fewer than 500,000 clones, with 70% to 90% observed a single time. The Seattle patients, enrolled during active infection, were followed longitudinally. Input material: peripheral blood. This TCR came from a man between 18 and 35 years old with COVID-19, enrolled during active disease.

The CDR3 coding sequence is TGTGCCAGCAGCTTCGAATTAGCGAGGGATGAGCAGTTCTTC. Its translation: CASSFELARDEQFF. The V call is TRBV13, the J call TRBJ2-1, with D perhaps TRBD2 (5 bases). V lost 3 bases, J lost 8 bases, and 14 bases lay in between. CDR1 and CDR2 from the germline V gene are PRHDT and FYEKMQ (reference sequence). The length of the CDR3 is 14 residues.